Listed here is a single T cell receptor beta chain. CDR3 length: 16 amino acids. The V gene's germline CDR1 is LNHDA and CDR2 SQIVND (reference sequence). Trimming pared 5 bases from V and 0 bases from J, leaving 14 bases between. Under the authors' procedure: How many nucleated cells were present was estimated from reference gene primer amplification. The data were produced by immunoSEQ multiplex PCR, yet TCRdb's version contains in-frame clones alone and is incomplete. Clone size and the V and J calls come from that table; the DNA yielded D and trimming. Here the sample spans about 29,000 clones, roughly 84% being singletons. The data were taken from a study of blood T cell repertoires in COVID-19. Across the study: The United States, Italy and Spain provided the acute and convalescent COVID-19 samples. PBMCs, B-cell-depleted T cells, or T cells were the source of the cDNA or gDNA that made up the material.

The sample taken for sequencing was peripheral blood. The source of this sequence is a man older than 75 with active COVID-19. The chain has TRBV19 and TRBJ2-1, with TRBD1 as a possible D gene (6 bases). The CDR3 DNA sequence: TGTGCCAGTAGTCCAAGGGGGAAGGGCTCCTACAATGAGCAGTTCTTC. Translated, it gives CASSPRGKGSYNEQFF.